Listed below are T cell receptor beta chains from one sample, sequenced in a study of graft-versus-host responses after intestinal transplantation. Repertoires were generated with immunoSEQ multiplex PCR, while TCRdb's copy carries only in-frame clones and drops some. Of around 30,000 clones listed, 70% to 90% are singletons. The sample was PBMCs, taken about 15 months after intestinal transplantation. The receptors were sampled from a human patient who received an intestinal transplant, so some T cells may come from the graft donor. CDR3s leave out the opening cysteine and the closing phenylalanine or tryptophan. Fields, in order: V gene, CDR3 length, CDR3 protein.

TRBV25-1 | 13 | ASSEWGTGKNEQF
TRBV7-8 | 13 | ASSLLGPANTEAF
TRBV30 | 12 | AWSVDDNSYEQY
TRBV18 | 15 | ASSPQQLRQGSYEQY
TRBV29-1 | 12 | SVAEGSLQETQY
TRBV29-1 | 12 | SAREGWSYNEQF
TRBV10-3 | 13 | APLAGGRSSGELF
TRBV2 | 13 | ASSGQAGGQETQY
TRBV5-6 | 13 | ASSPREGVIYGYT
TRBV4-1 | 13 | ASSRDGSSYNEQF
TRBV5-6 | 12 | ASSLDRGTDTQY
TRBV18 | 13 | ASSPSLALSYEQY
TRBV19 | 13 | ASSVRGGPTDTQY
TRBV29-1 | 13 | SVAGRDRSTGELF
TRBV4-1 | 17 | ASSHPGLAGGPNRETQY
TRBV7-9 | 10 | ASRAGERELF
TRBV6-5 | 13 | ASSQVMGTGDGYT